This T cell receptor beta chain was sequenced in a study of cytotoxic CD8 clonotypes in ibrutinib-treated CLL. Overall study results and limits: Clonality (at baseline) was higher than in age-matched healthy donors and tracked circulating CD8+ T-cell counts. With treatment, public clonotypes, which were uncommon, either contracted or remained stable.

Generated by immunoSEQ multiplex PCR, the TCRdb table keeps only in-frame clones and is missing some. The sample carries around 250,000 clones, 70% recorded once. Note on this clone: Its target is not known.

V was clipped by 0 bases and J by 5 bases, with 14 bases between them. Per the germline V gene, CDR1 is ENHRY and CDR2 is SYGVKD. The CDR3 has 16 residues. The chain uses TRBV10-3 and TRBJ2-1, with D possibly matching TRBD1 (5 bases). The sequence was obtained from a human donor with chronic lymphocytic leukemia. The input for sequencing was PBMCs, taken after 24 months of ibrutinib treatment. CDR3 in DNA: TGTGCCATCAGTGAGTCGGGGCCCCAATGGGACAATGAGCAGTTCTTC. This translates into CAISESGPQWDNEQFF.